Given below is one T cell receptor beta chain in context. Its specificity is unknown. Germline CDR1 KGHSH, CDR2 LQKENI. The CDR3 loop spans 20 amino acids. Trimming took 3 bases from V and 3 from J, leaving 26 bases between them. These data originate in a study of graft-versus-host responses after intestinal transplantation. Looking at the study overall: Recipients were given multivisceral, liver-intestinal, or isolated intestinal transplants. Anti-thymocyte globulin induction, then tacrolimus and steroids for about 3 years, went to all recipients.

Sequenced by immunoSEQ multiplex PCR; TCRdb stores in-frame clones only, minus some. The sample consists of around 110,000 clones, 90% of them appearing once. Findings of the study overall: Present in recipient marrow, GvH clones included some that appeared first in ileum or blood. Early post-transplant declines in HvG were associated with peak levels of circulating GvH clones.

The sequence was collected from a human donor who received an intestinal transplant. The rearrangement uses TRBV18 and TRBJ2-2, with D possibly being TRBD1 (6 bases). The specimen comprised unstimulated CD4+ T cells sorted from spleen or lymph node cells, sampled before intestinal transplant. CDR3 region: CASSPNTGMTLIGDTGELFF. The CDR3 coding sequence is TGTGCCAGCTCACCGAATACAGGGATGACCCTTATTGGGGACACCGGGGAGCTGTTTTTT.